The TCR beta chain described here comes from a study of blood T cell repertoires in COVID-19. In the original processing: Estimation of nucleated cell counts relied on the amplification of reference gene primers. Method: immunoSEQ multiplex PCR; TCRdb's copy keeps in-frame clones and lacks some. From that table come the V and J calls and clone size; the DNA was used to work out D and trimming. The sample has a few hundred thousand clones; around 90% are singletons. Looked up from germline, CDR1 is KGHSH and CDR2 is LQKENI. There are 16 residues in the CDR3. The ends were cut back, 3 bases at V and 5 bases at J, with 16 bases in the middle. Grouping used clinical history reported by participants in a survey and questionnaire.

The clonotype was recovered from a woman in her twenties or thirties who had recovered from COVID-19. The sequencing input was PBMCs or T cells enriched from blood (not recorded which). This chain connects TRBV18 to TRBJ1-4; D might be TRBD1 (5 bases). Here the CDR3 DNA reads TGTGCCAGCTCACCGGGAACCGGGACTTTAAATGAAAAACTGTTTTTT. Its protein is CASSPGTGTLNEKLFF.